This TCR beta chain was recorded in a study of T cell responses to AZD1222 COVID-19 vaccine. The method was immunoSEQ multiplex PCR; TCRdb's version includes in-frame clones alone and lacks a portion of them. The sample holds 150,000 to 200,000 clones; 94% are singletons and the top ten take about 0.64%. Germline CDR1 SGHKS, CDR2 YYEKEE (reference sequence). With 8 bases removed from V and 1 base from J, the gap between germline ends came to 12 bases. There are 13 residues in the CDR3. Here the sequenced sample was peripheral blood, taken on day 0 of AZD1222 vaccination. The V gene is TRBV5-5, the J gene TRBJ2-5, with a tentative D call TRBD1 (5 bases). This TCR was recovered from an adult in good health. The CDR3 region has the DNA TGTGCCAGGTCGCCCCAGGGCCAAGAGACCCAGTACTTC. Translation gives CARSPQGQETQYF.